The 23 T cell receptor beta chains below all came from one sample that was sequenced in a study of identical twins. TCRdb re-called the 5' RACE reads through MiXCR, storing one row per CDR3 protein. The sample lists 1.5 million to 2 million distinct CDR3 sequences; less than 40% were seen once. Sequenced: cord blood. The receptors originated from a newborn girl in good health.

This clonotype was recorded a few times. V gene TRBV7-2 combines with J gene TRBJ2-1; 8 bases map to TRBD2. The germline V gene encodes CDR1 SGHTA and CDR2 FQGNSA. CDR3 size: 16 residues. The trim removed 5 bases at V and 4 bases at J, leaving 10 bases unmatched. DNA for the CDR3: TGTGCCAGCAGCCCAAACGGCCTAGCGGGTTACAATGAGCAGTTCTTC. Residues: CASSPNGLAGYNEQFF.

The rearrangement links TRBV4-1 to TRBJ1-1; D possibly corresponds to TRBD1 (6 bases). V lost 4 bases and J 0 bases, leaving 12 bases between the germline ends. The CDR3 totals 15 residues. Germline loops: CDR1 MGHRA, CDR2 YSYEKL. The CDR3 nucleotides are TGCGCCAGCAGCCCCTTACAGGGCATGAACACTGAAGCTTTCTTT. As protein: CASSPLQGMNTEAFF.

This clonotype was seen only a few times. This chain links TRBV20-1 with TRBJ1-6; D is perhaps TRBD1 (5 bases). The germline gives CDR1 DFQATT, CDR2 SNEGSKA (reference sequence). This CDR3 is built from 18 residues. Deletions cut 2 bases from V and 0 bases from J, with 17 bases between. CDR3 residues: CSARTGPPISSYNSPLHF. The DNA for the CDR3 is TGCAGTGCTAGAACGGGACCCCCGATAAGCTCCTATAATTCACCCCTCCACTTT.

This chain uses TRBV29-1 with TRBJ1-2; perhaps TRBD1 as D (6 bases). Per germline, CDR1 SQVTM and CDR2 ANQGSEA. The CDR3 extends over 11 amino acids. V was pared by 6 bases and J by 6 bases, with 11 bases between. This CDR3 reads CSVLRTDGYTF. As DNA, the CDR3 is TGCAGCGTCCTTCGGACAGATGGCTACACCTTC. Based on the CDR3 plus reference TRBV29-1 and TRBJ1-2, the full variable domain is SAVISQKPSRDICQRGTSLTIQCQVDSQVTMMFWYRQQPGQSLTLIATANQGSEATYESGFVIDKFPISRPNLTFSTLTVSNMSPEDSSIYLCSVLRTDGYTFGSGTRLTVV.

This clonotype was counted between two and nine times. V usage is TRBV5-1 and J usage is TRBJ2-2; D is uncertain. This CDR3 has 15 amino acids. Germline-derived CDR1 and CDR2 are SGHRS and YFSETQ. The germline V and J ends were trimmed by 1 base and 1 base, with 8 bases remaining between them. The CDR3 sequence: CASSLFQRNTGELFF. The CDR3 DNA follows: TGCGCCAGCAGCTTGTTCCAGCGGAACACCGGGGAGCTGTTTTTT.

In DNA, the CDR3 is TGTGCCAGCAGCTTGTCAAGCGGGGGGGCTAAGGTAGATACGCAGTATTTT. Protein: CASSLSSGGAKVDTQYF. The V gene is TRBV7-6, the J gene TRBJ2-3; TRBD2 aligns across 10 bases. V dropped 3 bases and J dropped 5; count of bases not matched to a gene: 11. The germline CDR1 and CDR2 sequences are SGHVS and FNYEAQ. The CDR3 has 17 residues. Based on the CDR3 plus reference TRBV7-6 and TRBJ2-3, the full variable domain is GAGVSQSPRYKVTKRGQDVALRCDPISGHVSLYWYRQALGQGPEFLTYFNYEAQQDKSGLPNDRFSAERPEGSISTLTIQRTEQRDSAMYRCASSLSSGGAKVDTQYFGPGTRLTVL.

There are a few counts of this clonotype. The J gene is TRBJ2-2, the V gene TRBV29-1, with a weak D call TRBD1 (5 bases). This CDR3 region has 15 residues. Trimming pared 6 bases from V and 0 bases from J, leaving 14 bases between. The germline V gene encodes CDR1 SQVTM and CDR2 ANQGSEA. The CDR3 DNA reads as TGCAGCGTCTATACAGGAGTAACGAACACCGGGGAGCTGTTTTTT. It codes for CSVYTGVTNTGELFF.

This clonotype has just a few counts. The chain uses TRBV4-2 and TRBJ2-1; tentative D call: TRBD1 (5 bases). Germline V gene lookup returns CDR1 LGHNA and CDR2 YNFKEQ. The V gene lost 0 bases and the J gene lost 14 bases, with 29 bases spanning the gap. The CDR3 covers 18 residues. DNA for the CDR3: TGTGCCAGCAGCCAAGAAATTCCCATACGGTCCAGGGCCCTAGGGGAGTTCTTC. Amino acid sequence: CASSQEIPIRSRALGEFF.

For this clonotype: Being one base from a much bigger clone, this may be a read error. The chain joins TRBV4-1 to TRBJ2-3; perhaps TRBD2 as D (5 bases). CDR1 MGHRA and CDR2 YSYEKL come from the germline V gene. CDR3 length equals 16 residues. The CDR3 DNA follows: TGCGCCAGCAGACAAGTAGGGCTAGCTATAGCGGATACGCAGTATTTT. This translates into CASRQVGLAIADTQYF.

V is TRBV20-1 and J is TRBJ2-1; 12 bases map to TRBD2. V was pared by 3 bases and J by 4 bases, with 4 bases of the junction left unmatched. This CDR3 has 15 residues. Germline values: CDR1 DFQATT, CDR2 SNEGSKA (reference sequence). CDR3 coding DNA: TGCAGTGCTAGGACTAGCGGGGGCTATTACAATGAGCAGTTCTTC. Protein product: CSARTSGGYYNEQFF.

The CDR3, as DNA: TGTGCCAGCAGTCAGGGGGCTGGAAACACCATATATTTT. As protein: CASSQGAGNTIYF. The chain is built from TRBV12-3 or TRBV12-4 and TRBJ1-3, with 7 bases identical to TRBD1. V gave up 5 bases and J gave up 2 bases; unmatched junction bases: 0. The CDR3 has 13 residues.

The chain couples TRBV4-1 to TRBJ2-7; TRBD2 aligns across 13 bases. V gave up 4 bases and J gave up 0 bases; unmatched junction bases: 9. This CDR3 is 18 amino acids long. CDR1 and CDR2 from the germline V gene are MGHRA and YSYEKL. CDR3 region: CASSLRTSGSRISYEQYF. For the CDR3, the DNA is TGCGCCAGCAGCCTTCGGACTAGCGGGAGCCGCATCTCCTACGAGCAGTACTTC.

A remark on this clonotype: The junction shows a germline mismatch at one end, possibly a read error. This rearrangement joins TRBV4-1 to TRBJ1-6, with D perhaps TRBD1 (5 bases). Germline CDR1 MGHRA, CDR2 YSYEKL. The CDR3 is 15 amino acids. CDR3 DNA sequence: TGCGCCAGCAGCCTTGCCGGGACCCATAATTCACCCCCCCACTTT. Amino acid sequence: CASSLAGTHNSPPHF.

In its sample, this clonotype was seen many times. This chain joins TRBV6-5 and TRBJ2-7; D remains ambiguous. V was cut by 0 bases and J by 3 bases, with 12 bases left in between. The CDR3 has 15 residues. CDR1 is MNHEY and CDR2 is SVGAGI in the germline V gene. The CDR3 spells CASSYSRAANYEQYF. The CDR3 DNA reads TGTGCCAGCAGTTACTCTCGGGCCGCTAACTACGAGCAGTACTTC.

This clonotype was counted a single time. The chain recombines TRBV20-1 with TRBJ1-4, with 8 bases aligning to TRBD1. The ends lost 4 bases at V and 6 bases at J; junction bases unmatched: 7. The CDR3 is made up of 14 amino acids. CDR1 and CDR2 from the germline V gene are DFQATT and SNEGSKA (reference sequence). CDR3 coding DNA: TGCAGTGCTAACCCCGGACAGGGAGATGAAAAACTGTTTTTT. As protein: CSANPGQGDEKLFF.

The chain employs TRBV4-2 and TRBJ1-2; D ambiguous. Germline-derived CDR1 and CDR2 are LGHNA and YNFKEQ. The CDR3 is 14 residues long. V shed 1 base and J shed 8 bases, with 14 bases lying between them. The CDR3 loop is CASSQGDTRRGYTF. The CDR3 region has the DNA TGTGCCAGCAGCCAAGGTGACACAAGGAGAGGCTACACCTTC.

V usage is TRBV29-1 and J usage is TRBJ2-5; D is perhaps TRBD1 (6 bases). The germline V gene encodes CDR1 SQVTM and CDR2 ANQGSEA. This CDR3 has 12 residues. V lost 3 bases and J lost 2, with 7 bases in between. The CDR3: CSVETGQETQYF. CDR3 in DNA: TGCAGCGTTGAGACAGGTCAAGAGACCCAGTACTTC.

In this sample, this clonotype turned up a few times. The CDR3 DNA is TGTGCCAGCAACTTCTACAGCACCGGGGAAGCTTTCTTT. This translates into CASNFYSTGEAFF. The chain carries TRBV7-9 and TRBJ1-1, with D unclear. The CDR3 sequence is 13 residues long. The V gene's germline CDR1 is SEHNR and CDR2 FQNEAQ (reference sequence). The germline V and J ends were trimmed by 7 bases and 8 bases, with 17 bases remaining between them.

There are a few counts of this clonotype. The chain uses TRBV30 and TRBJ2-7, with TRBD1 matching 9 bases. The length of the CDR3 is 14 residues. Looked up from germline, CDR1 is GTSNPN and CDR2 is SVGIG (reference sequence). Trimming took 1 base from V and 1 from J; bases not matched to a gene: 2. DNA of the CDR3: TGTGCCTGGAGTGAAGGGACAGGGTCCTACGAGCAGTACTTC. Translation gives CAWSEGTGSYEQYF.

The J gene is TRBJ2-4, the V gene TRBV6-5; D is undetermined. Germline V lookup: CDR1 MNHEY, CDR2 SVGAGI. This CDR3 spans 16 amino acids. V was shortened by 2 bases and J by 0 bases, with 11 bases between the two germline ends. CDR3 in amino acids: CASSYRSRLAKNIQYF. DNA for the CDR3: TGTGCCAGCAGTTACCGTAGTAGACTAGCCAAAAACATTCAGTACTTC.

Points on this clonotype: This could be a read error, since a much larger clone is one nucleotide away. The CDR3 spells CASNLDPGSKRTQYF. CDR3 nucleotides: TGCGCCAGCAACTTGGATCCGGGTTCCAAGAGAACCCAGTACTTC. The chain has TRBV5-1 and TRBJ2-5; D is unresolved. Germline V gene sequence: CDR1 SGHRS, CDR2 YFSETQ. The CDR3 runs to 15 residues.

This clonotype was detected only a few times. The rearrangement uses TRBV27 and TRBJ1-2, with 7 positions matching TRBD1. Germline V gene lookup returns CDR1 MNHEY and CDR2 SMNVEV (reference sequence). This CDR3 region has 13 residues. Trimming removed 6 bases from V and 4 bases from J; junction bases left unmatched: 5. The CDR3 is CASRRQGVYGYTF. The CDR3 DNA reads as TGTGCCAGCAGACGACAGGGAGTCTATGGCTACACCTTC.

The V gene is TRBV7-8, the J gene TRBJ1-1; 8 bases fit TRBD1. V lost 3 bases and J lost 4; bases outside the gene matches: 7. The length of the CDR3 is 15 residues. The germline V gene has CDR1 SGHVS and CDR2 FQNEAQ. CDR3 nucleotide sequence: TGTGCCAGCAGCTTGGCTACAGGGGGTATCACTGAAGCTTTCTTT. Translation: CASSLATGGITEAFF.